This T cell receptor beta chain came from a study of technical replicates of blood from a handful of donors. Here immunoSEQ multiplex PCR was the method, and the copy in TCRdb shows in-frame clones only, minus some. The table shows about 93,000 clones, with roughly 96% occurring only once. This clone was observed a single time. The sample was T cells isolated from PBMCs. This TCR was recovered from a human donor in good health.

CDR3 in amino acids: CASSPDGDRGEDQPQHF. The CDR3 region has the DNA TGCGCCAGCAGCCCGGATGGGGACAGGGGAGAGGATCAGCCCCAGCATTTT. V and J are TRBV10-2 and TRBJ1-5, with 10 bases identical to TRBD1. CDR1 and CDR2 from the germline V gene are WSHSY and SAAADI. The trim removed 6 bases at V and 5 bases at J, leaving 13 bases unmatched. The CDR3 sequence is 17 residues long.